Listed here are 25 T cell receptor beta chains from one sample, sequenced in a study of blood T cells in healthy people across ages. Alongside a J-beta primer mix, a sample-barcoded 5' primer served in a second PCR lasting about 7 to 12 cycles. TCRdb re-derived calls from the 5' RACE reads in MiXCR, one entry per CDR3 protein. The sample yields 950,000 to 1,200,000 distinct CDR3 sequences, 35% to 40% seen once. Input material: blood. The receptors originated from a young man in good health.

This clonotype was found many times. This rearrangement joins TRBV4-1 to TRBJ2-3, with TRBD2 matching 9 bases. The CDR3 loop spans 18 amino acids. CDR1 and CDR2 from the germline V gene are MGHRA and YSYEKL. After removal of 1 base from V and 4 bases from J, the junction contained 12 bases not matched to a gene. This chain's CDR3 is CASSQGPLRGGIADTQYF. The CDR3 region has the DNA TGCGCCAGCAGCCAAGGTCCCTTGCGGGGGGGCATCGCAGATACGCAGTATTTT.

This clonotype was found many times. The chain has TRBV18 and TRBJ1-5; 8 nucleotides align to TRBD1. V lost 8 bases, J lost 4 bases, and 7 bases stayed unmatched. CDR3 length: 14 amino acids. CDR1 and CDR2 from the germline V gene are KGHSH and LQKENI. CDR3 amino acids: CASSPGQVNQPQHF. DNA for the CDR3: TGTGCCAGCAGCCCGGGACAGGTGAATCAGCCCCAGCATTTT.

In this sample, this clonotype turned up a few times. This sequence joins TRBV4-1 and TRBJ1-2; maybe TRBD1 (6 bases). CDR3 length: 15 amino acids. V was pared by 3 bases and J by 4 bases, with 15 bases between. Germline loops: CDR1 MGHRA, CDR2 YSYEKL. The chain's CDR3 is CASSQTQGGGYGYTF. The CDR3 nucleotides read TGCGCCAGCAGCCAGACCCAGGGAGGGGGCTATGGCTACACCTTC.

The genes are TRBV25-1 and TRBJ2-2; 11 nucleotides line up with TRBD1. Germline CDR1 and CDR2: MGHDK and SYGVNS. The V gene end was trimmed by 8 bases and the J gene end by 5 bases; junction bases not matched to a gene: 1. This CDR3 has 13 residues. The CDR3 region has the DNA TGTGCCAGCCGGGACAGGGGGACCGGGGAGCTGTTTTTT. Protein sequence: CASRDRGTGELFF.

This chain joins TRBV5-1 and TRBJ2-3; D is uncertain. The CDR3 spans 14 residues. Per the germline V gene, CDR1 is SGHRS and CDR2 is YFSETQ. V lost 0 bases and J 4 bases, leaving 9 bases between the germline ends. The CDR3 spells CASSLADLSDTQYF. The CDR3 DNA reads TGCGCCAGCAGCTTGGCCGATCTATCAGATACGCAGTATTTT.

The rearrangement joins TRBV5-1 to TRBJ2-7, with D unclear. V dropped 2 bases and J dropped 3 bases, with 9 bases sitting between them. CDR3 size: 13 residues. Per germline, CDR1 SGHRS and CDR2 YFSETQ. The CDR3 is CASSFRFVYEQYF. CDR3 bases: TGCGCCAGCAGCTTCCGGTTCGTCTACGAGCAGTACTTC. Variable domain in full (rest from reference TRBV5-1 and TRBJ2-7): KAGVTQTPRYLIKTRGQQVTLSCSPISGHRSVSWYQQTPGQGLQFLFEYFSETQRNKGNFPGRFSGRQFSNSRSEMNVSTLELGDSALYLCASSFRFVYEQYFGPGTRLTVT.

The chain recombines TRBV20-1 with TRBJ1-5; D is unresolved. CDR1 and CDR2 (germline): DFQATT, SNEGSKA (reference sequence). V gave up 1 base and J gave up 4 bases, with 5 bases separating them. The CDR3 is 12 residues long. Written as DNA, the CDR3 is TGCAGTGCTAGAGCCGAGAATCAGCCCCAGCATTTT. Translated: CSARAENQPQHF.

CDR3 loop: CASSTQPRNTIYF. CDR3 sequence (DNA): TGTGCCAGCAGCACCCAGCCGAGAAACACCATATATTTT. This chain links TRBV7-2 with TRBJ1-3; no firm D call. The V and J ends lost 5 bases and 5 bases respectively, with 10 bases between them. This CDR3 is built from 13 residues. The germline V gene encodes CDR1 SGHTA and CDR2 FQGNSA.

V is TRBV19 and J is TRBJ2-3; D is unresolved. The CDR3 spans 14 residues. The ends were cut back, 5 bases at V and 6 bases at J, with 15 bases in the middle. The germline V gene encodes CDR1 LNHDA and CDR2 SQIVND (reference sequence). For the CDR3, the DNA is TGTGCCAGTAGTGCCGCGATGGGAAAGGATACGCAGTATTTT. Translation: CASSAAMGKDTQYF.

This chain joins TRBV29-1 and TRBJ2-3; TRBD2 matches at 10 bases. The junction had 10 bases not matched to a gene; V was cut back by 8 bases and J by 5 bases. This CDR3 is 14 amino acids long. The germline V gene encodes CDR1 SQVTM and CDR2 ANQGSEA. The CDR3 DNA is TGCAGCTTTTTGCGACTAGCGGGCCAAGATACGCAGTATTTT. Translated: CSFLRLAGQDTQYF.

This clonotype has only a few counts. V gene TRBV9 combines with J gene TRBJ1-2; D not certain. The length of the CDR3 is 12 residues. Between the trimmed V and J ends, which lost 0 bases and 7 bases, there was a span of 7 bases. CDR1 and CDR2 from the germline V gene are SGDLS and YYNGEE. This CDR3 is CASSVVHGGYTF. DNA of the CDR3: TGTGCCAGCAGCGTAGTCCACGGTGGCTACACCTTC.

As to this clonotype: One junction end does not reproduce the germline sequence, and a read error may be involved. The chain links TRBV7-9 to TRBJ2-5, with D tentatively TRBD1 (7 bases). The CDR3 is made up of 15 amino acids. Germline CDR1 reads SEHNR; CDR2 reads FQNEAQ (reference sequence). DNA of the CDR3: TGTGCCTGCAGCGTAGGAGGGACAGCCCTTTTTGCCCAGTACTTC. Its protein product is CACSVGGTALFAQYF.

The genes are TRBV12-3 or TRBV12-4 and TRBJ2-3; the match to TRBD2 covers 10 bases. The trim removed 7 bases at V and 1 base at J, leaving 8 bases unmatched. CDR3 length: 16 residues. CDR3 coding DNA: TGTGCCAGCAAGGTTGTCCTAGCGGGGGGCACAGATACGCAGTATTTT. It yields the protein CASKVVLAGGTDTQYF.

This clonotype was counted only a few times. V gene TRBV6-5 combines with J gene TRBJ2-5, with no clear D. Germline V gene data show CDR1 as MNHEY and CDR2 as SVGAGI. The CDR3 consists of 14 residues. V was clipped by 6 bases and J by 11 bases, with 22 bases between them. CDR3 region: CASSIGNTYNEQYF. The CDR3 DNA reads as TGTGCCAGCAGCATTGGGAATACCTACAATGAGCAGTACTTC.

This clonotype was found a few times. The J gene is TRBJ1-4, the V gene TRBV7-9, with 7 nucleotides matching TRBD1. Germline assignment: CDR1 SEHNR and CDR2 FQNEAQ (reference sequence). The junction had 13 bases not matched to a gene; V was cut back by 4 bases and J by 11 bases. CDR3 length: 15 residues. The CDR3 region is CASSSPEGADSKLFF. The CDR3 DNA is TGTGCCAGCAGCTCACCCGAGGGGGCCGATTCGAAACTGTTTTTT.

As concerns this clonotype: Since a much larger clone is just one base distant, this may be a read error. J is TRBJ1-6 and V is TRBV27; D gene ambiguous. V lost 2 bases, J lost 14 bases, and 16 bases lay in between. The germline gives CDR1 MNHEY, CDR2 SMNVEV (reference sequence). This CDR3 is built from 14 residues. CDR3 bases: TGTGCCAGCAGTTTAGGTCCGGACCTCAGATCCCTCCACTTT. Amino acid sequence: CASSLGPDLRSLHF.

The CDR3 protein is CASSLSGGVRELFF. CDR3 sequence (DNA): TGTGCCAGCAGTTTATCCGGGGGGGTAAGGGAGCTGTTTTTT. V gene TRBV12-3 or TRBV12-4 combines with J gene TRBJ2-2, with TRBD2 matching over 8 bases. Unmatched junction bases numbered 5, after V lost 2 bases and J lost 9 bases. The CDR3 is made up of 14 amino acids.

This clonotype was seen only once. CDR3 bases: TGTGCCAGCAGCCCGCGCGAGCGTTCTAGCGGGGGTTCCTACAATGAGCAGTACTTC. Protein sequence: CASSPRERSSGGSYNEQYF. The chain recombines TRBV7-8 with TRBJ2-1, with 10 bases that match TRBD2. The J call may be faulty, since TRBJ2-7 better matches the DNA end. Germline-derived CDR1 and CDR2 are SGHVS and FQNEAQ. This CDR3 region has 19 residues.

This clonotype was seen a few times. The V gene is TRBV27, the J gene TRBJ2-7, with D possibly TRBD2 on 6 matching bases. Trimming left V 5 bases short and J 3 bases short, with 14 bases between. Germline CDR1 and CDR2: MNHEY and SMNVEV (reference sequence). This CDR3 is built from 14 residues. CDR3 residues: CASSPRDSYYEQYF. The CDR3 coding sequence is TGTGCCAGCAGTCCCCGGGACTCCTACTACGAGCAGTACTTC.

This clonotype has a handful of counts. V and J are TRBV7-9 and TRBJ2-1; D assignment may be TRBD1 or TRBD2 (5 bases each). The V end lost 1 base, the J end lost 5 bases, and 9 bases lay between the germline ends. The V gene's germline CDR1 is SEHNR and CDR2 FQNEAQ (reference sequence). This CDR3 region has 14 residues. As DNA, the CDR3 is TGTGCCAGCAGCTTAGGTCGGGGCGACAATGAGCAGTTCTTC. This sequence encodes CASSLGRGDNEQFF.

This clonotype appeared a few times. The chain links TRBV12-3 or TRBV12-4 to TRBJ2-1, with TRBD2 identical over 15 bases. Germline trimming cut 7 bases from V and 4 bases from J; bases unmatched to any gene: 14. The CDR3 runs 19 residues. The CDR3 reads CASNLGLAGGQPIYNEQFF. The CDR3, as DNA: TGTGCCAGCAACTTGGGACTAGCGGGGGGCCAACCAATTTACAATGAGCAGTTCTTC.

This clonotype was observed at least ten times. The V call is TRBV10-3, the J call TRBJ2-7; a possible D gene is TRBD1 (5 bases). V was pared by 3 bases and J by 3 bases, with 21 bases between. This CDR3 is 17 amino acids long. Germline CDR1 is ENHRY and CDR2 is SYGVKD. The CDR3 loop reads CAISDPAVRTRNYEQYF. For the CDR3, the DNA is TGTGCCATCAGTGACCCAGCCGTAAGGACACGCAACTACGAGCAGTACTTC.

CDR3 DNA: TGTGCCATCAGTGGTGCGGCAGGGGCCGGATCCACAGATACGCAGTATTTT. Its protein is CAISGAAGAGSTDTQYF. The V and J genes are TRBV10-3 and TRBJ2-3, with D perhaps TRBD1 (6 bases). The germline V and J ends were trimmed by 4 bases and 2 bases, with 19 bases remaining between them. CDR1 is ENHRY, CDR2 SYGVKD, per germline. The CDR3 length is 17 residues.

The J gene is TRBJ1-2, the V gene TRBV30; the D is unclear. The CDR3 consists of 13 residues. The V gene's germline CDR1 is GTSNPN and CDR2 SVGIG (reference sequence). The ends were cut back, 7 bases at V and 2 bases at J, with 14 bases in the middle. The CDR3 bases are TGTGCCTCCCAAAGACGTAAAAACTATGGCTACACCTTC. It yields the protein CASQRRKNYGYTF.

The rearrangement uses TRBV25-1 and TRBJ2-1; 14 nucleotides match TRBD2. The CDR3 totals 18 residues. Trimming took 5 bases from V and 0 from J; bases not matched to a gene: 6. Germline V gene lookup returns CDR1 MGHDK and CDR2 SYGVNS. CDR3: CASSKGLAGALSYNEQFF. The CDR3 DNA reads TGTGCCAGCAGTAAGGGACTAGCGGGGGCCCTCTCCTACAATGAGCAGTTCTTC.